This T cell receptor beta chain was documented in a study of human T cells and chemical hapten exposure. The V end was cut by 5 bases, the J end by 3 bases, with 17 bases between. The V gene's germline CDR1 is MNHEY and CDR2 SMNVEV (reference sequence). There are 16 residues in the CDR3. TCRdb itself ran the RACE reads through MiXCR, one entry per CDR3 protein. The data hold more than 250,000 distinct CDR3 sequences, with over 7.5% observed a single time. Time point meaning: pre-sensitization, week 0. As to treatment: therapeutic diphenylcyclopropenone sensitization with weekly scalp DPC. Many counts were recorded for this clonotype.

The chain has TRBV27 and TRBJ1-5; a possible D gene is TRBD1 (5 bases). This clonotype originated in a young man with alopecia areata. Some clones in this sample may be carry-over from other donors' samples. Sequenced material: whole blood, taken in connection with sensitization to the hapten diphenylcyclopropenone (DPC). DNA for the CDR3: TGTGCCAGCAGTCCGAACTTGGGGGGGTACAATCAGCCCCAGCATTTT. Translated: CASSPNLGGYNQPQHF.